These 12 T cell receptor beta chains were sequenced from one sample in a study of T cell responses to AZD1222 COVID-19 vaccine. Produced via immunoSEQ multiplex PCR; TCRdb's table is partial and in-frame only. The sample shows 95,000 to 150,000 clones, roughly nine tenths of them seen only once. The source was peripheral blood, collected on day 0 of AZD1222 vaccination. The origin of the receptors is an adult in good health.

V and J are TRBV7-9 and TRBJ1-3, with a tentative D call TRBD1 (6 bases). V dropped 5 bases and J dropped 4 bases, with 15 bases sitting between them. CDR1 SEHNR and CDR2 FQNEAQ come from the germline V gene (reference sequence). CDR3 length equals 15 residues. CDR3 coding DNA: TGTGCCAGCAGCGCCCGGACAGATCCCGGAAACACCATATATTTT. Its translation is CASSARTDPGNTIYF.

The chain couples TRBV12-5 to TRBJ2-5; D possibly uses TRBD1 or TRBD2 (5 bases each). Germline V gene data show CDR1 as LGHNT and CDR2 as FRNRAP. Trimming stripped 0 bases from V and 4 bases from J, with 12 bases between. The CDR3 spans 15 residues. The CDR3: CASGLVEGILETQYF. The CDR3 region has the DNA TGTGCTAGTGGTTTGGTCGAGGGGATCCTAGAGACCCAGTACTTC. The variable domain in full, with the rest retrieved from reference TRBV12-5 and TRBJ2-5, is DARVTQTPRHKVTEMGQEVTMRCQPILGHNTVFWYRQTMMQGLELLAYFRNRAPLDDSGMPKDRFSAEMPDATLATLKIQPSEPRDSAVYFCASGLVEGILETQYFGPGTRLLVL.

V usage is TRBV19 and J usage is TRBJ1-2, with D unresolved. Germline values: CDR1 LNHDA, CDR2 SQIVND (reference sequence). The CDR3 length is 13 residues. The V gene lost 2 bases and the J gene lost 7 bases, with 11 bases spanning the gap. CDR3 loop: CASSIKTPGGYTF. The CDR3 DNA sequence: TGTGCCAGTAGTATAAAGACGCCCGGTGGCTACACCTTC.

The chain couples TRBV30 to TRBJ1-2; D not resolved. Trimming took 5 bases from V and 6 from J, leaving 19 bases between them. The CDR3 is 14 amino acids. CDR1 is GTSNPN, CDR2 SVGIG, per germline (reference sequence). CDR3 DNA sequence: TGTGCCTGGGGGAAGTCGAGGACTATTCATGGCTACACCTTC. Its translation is CAWGKSRTIHGYTF.

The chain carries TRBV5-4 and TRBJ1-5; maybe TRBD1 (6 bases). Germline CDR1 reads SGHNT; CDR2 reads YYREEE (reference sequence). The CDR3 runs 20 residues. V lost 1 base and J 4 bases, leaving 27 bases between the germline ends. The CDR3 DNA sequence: TGTGCCAGCAGCTTGTCCTTGGGCGCCAGGACAGAAGTGAATAATCAGCCCCAGCATTTT. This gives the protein CASSLSLGARTEVNNQPQHF.

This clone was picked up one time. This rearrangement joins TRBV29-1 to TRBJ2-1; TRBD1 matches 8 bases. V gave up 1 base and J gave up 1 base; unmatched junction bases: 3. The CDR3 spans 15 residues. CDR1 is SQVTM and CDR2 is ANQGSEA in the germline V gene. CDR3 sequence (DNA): TGCAGCGTTGAAGTGGGGGACAGGTCCTACAATGAGCAGTTCTTC. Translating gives CSVEVGDRSYNEQFF.

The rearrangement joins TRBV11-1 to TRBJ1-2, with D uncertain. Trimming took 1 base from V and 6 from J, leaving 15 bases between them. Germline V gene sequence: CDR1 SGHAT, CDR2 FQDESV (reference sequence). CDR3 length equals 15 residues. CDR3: CASSLEGLRQDGYTF. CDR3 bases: TGTGCCAGCAGCTTAGAAGGCCTGAGGCAGGATGGCTACACCTTC.

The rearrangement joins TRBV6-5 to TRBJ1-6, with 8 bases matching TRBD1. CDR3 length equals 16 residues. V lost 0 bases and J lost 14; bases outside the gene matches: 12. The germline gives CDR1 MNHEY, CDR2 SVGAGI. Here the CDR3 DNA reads TGTGCCAGCAGTTACTCGATTGGGACAGGTCGATTAACCCTCCACTTT. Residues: CASSYSIGTGRLTLHF.

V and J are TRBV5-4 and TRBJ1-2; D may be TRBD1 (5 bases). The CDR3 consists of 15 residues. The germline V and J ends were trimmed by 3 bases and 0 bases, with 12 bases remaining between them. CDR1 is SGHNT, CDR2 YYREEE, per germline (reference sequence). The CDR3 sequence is CASSSIRGANYGYTF. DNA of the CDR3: TGTGCCAGCAGCTCCATAAGGGGCGCTAACTATGGCTACACCTTC.

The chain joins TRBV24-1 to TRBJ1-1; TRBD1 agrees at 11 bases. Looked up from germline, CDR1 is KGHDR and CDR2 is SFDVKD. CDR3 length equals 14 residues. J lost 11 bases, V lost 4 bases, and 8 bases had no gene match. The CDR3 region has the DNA TGTGCCACCAGTGACCCAAGGACAGGGGGCGTTGCTTTCTTT. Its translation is CATSDPRTGGVAFF.

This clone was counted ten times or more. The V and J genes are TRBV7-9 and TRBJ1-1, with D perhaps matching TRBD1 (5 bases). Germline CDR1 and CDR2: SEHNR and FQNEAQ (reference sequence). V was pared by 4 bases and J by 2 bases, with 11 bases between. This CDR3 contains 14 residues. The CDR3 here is CASSSLGTNTEAFF. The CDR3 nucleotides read TGTGCCAGCAGCTCTCTCGGGACCAACACTGAAGCTTTCTTT. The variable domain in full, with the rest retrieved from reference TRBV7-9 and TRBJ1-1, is DTGVSQNPRHKITKRGQNVTFRCDPISEHNRLYWYRQTLGQGPEFLTYFQNEAQLEKSRLLSDRFSAERPKGSFSTLEIQRTEQGDSAMYLCASSSLGTNTEAFFGQGTRLTVV.

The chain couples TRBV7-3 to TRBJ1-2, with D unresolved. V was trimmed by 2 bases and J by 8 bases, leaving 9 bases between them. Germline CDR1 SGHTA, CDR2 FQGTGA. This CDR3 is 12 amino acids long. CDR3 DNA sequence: TGTGCCAGCAGCTTATACGGGCAGGGCTACACCTTC. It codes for CASSLYGQGYTF.